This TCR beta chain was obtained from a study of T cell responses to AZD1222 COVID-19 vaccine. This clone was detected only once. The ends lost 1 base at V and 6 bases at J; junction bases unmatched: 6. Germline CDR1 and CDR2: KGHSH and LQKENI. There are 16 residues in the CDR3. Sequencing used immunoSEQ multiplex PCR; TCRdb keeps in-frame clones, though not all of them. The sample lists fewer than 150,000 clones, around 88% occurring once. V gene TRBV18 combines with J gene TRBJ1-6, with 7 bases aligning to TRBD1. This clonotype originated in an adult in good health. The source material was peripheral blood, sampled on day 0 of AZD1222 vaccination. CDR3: CASSPLSQGGNSPLHF. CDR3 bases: TGTGCCAGCTCACCACTCTCCCAGGGGGGTAATTCACCCCTCCACTTT.